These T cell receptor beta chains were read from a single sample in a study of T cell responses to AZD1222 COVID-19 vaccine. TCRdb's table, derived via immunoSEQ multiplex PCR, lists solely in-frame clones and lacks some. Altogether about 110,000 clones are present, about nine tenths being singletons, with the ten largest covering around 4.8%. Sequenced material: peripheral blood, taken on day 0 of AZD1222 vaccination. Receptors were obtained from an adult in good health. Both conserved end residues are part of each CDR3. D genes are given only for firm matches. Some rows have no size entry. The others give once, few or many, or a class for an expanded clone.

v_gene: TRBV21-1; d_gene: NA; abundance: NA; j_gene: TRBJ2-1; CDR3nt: TGTGCCAGCAGCAAAGACGGGACAGGGGGACAGTCATACTACAATGAGCAGTTCTTC; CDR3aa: CASSKDGTGGQSYYNEQFF
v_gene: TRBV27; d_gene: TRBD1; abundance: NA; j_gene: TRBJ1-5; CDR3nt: TGTGCCAGCAGTTTGACAGGGGATCAGCCCCAGCATTTT; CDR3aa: CASSLTGDQPQHF
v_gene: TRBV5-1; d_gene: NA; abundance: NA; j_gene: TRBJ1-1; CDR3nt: TGCGCCAGCAACGTCCAGGGTATGGGGACTGAAGCTTTCTTT; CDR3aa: CASNVQGMGTEAFF
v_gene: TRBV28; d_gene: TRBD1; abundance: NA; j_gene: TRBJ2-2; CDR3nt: TGTGCCAGCAGAAAACCGGGACAGGGGAACACCGGGGAGCTGTTTTTT; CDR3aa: CASRKPGQGNTGELFF
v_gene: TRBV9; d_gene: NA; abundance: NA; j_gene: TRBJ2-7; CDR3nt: TGTGCCGACCCCCCGGAGGGGCCCCAGTATTTCGGGGGCGAGCAGTACTTC; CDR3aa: CADPPEGPQYFGGEQYF
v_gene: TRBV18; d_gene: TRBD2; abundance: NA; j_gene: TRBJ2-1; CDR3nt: TGTGCCAGCTCACGGGGAGGGAATTCCTACAATGAGCAGTTCTTC; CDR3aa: CASSRGGNSYNEQFF
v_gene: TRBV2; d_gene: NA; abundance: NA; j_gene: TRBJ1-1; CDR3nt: TGTGCCAGCAGTGAGAGGATAATCAACACTGAAGCTTTCTTT; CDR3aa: CASSERIINTEAFF
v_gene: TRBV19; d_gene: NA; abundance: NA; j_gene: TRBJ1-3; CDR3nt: TGTGCCAGTAGTTTTACGTCCTCTGGAAACACCATATATTTT; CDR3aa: CASSFTSSGNTIYF
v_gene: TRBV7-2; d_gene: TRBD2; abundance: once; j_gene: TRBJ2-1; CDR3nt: TGTGCCAGCAGCTTCCTAGCGGGAGCGGAGGAGCAGTTCTTC; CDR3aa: CASSFLAGAEEQFF
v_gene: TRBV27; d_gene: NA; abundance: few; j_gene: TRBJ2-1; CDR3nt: TGTGCCAGCAGTTTATTGGGCCCAGGGCGTAGTGATGAGCAGTTCTTC; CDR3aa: CASSLLGPGRSDEQFF
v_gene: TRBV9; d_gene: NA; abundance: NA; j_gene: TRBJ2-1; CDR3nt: TGTGCCAGCAGCGCCTTGTCCGCGGGCGATTACAATGAGCAGTTCTTC; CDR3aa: CASSALSAGDYNEQFF
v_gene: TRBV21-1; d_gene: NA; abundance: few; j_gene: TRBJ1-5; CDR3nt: TGTGCCAGCAGCAATTTTTACAATCAGCCCCAGCATTTT; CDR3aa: CASSNFYNQPQHF
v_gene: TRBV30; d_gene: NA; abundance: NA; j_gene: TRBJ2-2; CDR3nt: TGTGCCTGGCATTGGGGGACGAACACCGGGGAGCTGTTTTTT; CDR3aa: CAWHWGTNTGELFF
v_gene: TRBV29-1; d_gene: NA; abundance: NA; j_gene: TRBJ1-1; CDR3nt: TGCAGCGTTGAAGATCCCCTGTGGGAGGACGGAGCCACTGAAGCTTTCTTT; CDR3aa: CSVEDPLWEDGATEAFF
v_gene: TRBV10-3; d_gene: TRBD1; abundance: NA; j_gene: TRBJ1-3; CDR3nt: TGTGCCATCAGTCGACAGGGAACTAACTCTGGAAACACCATATATTTT; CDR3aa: CAISRQGTNSGNTIYF
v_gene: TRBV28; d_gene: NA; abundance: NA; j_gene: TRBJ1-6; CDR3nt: TGTGCCAGCAGTTTCGGCAGAAAGGGCAATTATAATTCTCCCCTCCACTTT; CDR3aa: CASSFGRKGNYNSPLHF
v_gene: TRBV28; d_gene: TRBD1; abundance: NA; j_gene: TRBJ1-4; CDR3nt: TGTGCCAGCAATACACCTGCCGGGACAGGGGTCGAAAAACTGTTTTTT; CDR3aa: CASNTPAGTGVEKLFF
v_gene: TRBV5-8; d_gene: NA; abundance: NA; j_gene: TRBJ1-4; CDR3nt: TGTGCCAGCAGCCTTGGGGATGGCGGGGGTGAAAAACTGTTTTTT; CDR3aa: CASSLGDGGGEKLFF
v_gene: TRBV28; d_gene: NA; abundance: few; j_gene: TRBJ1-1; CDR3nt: TGTGCCAGCAGTCTCCGGTGGACGGGAACCTTCACTGAAGCTTTCTTT; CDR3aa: CASSLRWTGTFTEAFF
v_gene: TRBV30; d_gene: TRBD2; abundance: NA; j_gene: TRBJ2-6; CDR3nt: TGTGCCTGGAGTCCGGGGGGGGTACCCTCGAACGTCCTGACTTTC; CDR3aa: CAWSPGGVPSNVLTF
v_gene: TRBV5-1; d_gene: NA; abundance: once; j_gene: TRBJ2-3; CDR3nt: TGCGCCAGCAGCCTTGGACAGAACACAGATACGCAGTATTTT; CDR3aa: CASSLGQNTDTQYF
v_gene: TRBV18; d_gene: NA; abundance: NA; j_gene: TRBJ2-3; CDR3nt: TGTGCCAGCTCACCACTGCTCGCGGGGGCGAAAGATACGCAGTATTTT; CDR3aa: CASSPLLAGAKDTQYF
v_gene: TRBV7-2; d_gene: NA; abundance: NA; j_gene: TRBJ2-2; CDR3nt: TGTGCCAGTTCAGGGCCTCGGACCGGGGAGCTGTTTTTT; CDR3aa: CASSGPRTGELFF
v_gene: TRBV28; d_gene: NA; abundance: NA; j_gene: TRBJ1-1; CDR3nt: TGTGCCAGCAGTTTCCATTTTAGGGGGATGAACACTGAAGCTTTCTTT; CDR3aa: CASSFHFRGMNTEAFF
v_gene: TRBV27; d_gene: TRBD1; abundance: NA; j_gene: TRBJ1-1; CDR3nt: TGTGCCAGCAGTTCCCAAACCGGGACAGGGCGGGGGAGGAACACTGAAGCTTTCTTT; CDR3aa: CASSSQTGTGRGRNTEAFF
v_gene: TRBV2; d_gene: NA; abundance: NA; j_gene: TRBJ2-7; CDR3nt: TGTGCCAGCGGAGAAACGAGCTCCTACGAGCAGTACTTC; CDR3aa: CASGETSSYEQYF
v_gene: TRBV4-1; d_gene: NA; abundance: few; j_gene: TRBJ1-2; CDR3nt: TGCGCCAGCAGCCAAGTAACCCCTCGGGGAAAGGCGGGCTATGGCTACACCTTC; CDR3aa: CASSQVTPRGKAGYGYTF
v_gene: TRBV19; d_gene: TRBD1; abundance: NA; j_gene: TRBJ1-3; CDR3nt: TGTGCCAGTACCTCGCCGGGACAGGGTAGTGGAAACACCATATATTTT; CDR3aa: CASTSPGQGSGNTIYF
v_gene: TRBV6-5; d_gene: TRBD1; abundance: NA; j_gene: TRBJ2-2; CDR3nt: TGTGCCAGCAGTTACGACAGGGCGAACACCGGGGAGCTGTTTTTT; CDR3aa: CASSYDRANTGELFF
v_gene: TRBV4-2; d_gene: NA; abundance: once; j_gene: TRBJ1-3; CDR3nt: TGTGCCAGCAGCCCATACCCCTCAGGGGCTGGAAACACCATATATTTT; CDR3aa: CASSPYPSGAGNTIYF
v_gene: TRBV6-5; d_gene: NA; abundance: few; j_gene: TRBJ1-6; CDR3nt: TGTGCCAGCAGTTACTCGGGGGGCCGATCACCCCTCCACTTT; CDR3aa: CASSYSGGRSPLHF
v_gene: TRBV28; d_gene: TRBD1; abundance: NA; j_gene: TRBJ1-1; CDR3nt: TGTGCCAGCAGTTTGAGGGGACAGGGGGCAGTTGGCACTGAAGCTTTCTTT; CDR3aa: CASSLRGQGAVGTEAFF
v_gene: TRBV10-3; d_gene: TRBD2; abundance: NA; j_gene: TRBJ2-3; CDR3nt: TGTGCCATCAGTCTTACGCTAGCGGGGGATATAGATACGCAGTATTTT; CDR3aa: CAISLTLAGDIDTQYF
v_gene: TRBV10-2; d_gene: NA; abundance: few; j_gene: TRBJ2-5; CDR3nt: TGCGCCAGCAGTGGCCAAGGGGTCCAAGAGACCCAGTACTTC; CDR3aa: CASSGQGVQETQYF
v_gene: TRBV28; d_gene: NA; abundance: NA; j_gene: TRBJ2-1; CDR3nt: TGTGCCAGCAGTTTGGAGCTTATCGGCGGTGAGCAGTTCTTC; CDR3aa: CASSLELIGGEQFF
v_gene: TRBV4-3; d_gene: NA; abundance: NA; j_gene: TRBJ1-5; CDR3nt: TGCGCCAGCAGTACCCGGGGGAAGGGTGCCAATCAGCCCCAGCATTTT; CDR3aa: CASSTRGKGANQPQHF
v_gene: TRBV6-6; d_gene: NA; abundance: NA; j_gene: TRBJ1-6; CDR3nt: TGTGCCAGCAGTCCCGGGACACCTGACCCGGCCCTCCACTTT; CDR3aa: CASSPGTPDPALHF
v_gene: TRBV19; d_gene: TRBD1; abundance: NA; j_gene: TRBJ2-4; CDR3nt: TGTGCCAGTAGTACCTGGACAGGGATCTCCAAAAACATTCAGTACTTC; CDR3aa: CASSTWTGISKNIQYF
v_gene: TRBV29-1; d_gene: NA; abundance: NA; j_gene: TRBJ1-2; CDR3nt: TGCAGCGCCTCGGAGAATAACACCTTC; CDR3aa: CSASENNTF
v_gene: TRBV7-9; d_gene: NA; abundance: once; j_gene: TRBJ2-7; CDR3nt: TGTGCCAGCAGCTTATGGGGGGTAGCCCTCTACGAGCAGTACTTC; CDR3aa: CASSLWGVALYEQYF
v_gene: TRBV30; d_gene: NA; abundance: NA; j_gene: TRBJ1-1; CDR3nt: TGTGCCTGGAAACAGTACGGGAGAGCTTTCTTT; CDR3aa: CAWKQYGRAFF
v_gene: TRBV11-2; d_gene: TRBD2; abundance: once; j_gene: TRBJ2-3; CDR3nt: TGTGCCAGCAGCCCCCACGTTGGGTCGCGGGAGGGCCGAGAAGATACGCAGTATTTT; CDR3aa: CASSPHVGSREGREDTQYF
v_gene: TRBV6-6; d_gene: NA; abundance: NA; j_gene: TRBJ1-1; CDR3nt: TGTGCCAGCAGTTACTCCAGGGCGGGCACTGAAGCTTTCTTT; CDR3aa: CASSYSRAGTEAFF
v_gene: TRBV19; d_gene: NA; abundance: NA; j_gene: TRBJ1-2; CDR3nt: TGTGCCAGTCTCGGGGGGCAAAAGAATGGCTACACCTTC; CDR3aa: CASLGGQKNGYTF
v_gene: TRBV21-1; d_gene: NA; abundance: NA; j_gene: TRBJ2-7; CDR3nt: TGTGCCAGCAGACTTGCGGGGGGGATTGTATACGAGCAGTACTTC; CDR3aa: CASRLAGGIVYEQYF
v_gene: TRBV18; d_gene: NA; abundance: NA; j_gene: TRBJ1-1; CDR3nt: TGTGCCAGCTCAAACACCGGGACACAGAACACTGAAGCTTTCTTT; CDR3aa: CASSNTGTQNTEAFF
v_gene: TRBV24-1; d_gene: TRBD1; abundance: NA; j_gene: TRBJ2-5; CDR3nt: TGTGCCACCAGTGATGTGACAGGGTTTAGAGAGACCCAGTACTTC; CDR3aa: CATSDVTGFRETQYF
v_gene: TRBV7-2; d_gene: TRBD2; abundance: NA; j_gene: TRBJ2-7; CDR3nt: TGTGCCAGCAGCCTTACTAGCGGCAACTACGAGCAGTACTTC; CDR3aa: CASSLTSGNYEQYF
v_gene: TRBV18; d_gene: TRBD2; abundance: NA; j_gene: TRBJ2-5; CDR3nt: TGTGCCAGCTCACCGGGACTAGCGGACTCACGGACCCAGTACTTC; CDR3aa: CASSPGLADSRTQYF
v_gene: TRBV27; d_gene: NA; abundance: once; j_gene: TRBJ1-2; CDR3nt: TGTGCCAGCAGATCAACCCCGGGAGCCTATGGCTACACCTTC; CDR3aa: CASRSTPGAYGYTF
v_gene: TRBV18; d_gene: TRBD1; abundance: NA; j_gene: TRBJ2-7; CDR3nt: TGTGCCAGCTCACGCGGACAGGCGCCCAACGAGCAGTACTTC; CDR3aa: CASSRGQAPNEQYF
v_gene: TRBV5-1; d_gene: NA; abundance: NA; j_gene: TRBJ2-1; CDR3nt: TGCGCCAGCAGCTTGGGACTAGAAGAGCAGTTCTTC; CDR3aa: CASSLGLEEQFF
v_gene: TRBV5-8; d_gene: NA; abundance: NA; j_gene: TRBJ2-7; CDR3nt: TGTGCCAGCAGCAGGAGGGACAGCTACGAGCAGTACTTC; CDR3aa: CASSRRDSYEQYF
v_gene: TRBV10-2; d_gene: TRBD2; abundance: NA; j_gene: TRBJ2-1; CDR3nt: TGCGCCAGCAGTGTGGGAGCGGGGGAGGTCCCTAGGGATGAGCAGTTCTTC; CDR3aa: CASSVGAGEVPRDEQFF
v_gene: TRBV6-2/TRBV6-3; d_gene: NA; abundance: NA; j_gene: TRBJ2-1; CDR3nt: TGTGCCAGCAGCCCTTCCTCCAGGGGGGGATTCTACAATGAGCAGTTCTTC; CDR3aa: CASSPSSRGGFYNEQFF
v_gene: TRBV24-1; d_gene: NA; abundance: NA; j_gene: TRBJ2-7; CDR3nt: TGTGCCACCAGTGACAGCGGGTTCAGCTCCTACGAGCAGTACTTC; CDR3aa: CATSDSGFSSYEQYF
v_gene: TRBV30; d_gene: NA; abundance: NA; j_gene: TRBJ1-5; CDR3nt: TGTGCCTGGAGTGTACAGGATAATCAGCCCCAGCATTTT; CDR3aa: CAWSVQDNQPQHF